The 30 T cell receptor beta chains given below trace back to one sample, sequenced in a study of cytomegalovirus exposure and HLA in healthy donors. PCR involved 60 Vbeta and 13 Jbeta primers. Method: immunoSEQ multiplex PCR; TCRdb's copy keeps in-frame clones and lacks some. This table has 180,000 or so clones, 77% appearing once. The sequenced sample consisted of PBMCs. The receptors derive from a man between 18 and 35 years old in good health and CMV-seronegative.

The chain joins TRBV7-6 to TRBJ2-1, with 13 bases identical to TRBD2. CDR3 length equals 15 residues. CDR1 and CDR2 from the germline V gene are SGHVS and FNYEAQ. V shed 6 bases and J 9 bases; nucleotides not matched to a gene: 8. DNA for the CDR3: TGTGCCAGCAGTTTACTAGCGGGAGGGCCGGGTGAGCAGTTCTTC. This encodes CASSLLAGGPGEQFF.

This rearrangement joins TRBV5-5 to TRBJ1-2; D is unresolved. The V gene's germline CDR1 is SGHKS and CDR2 YYEKEE (reference sequence). This CDR3 region has 12 residues. V dropped 6 bases and J dropped 8 bases, with 14 bases sitting between them. In DNA, the CDR3 is TGTGCCAGCAACCTCTGGGAGTTGGGCTACACCTTC. It yields the protein CASNLWELGYTF.

For this clone: A read error may produce the germline difference seen at one junction end. J is TRBJ2-7 and V is TRBV18; 7 bases map to TRBD1. The CDR3 is 14 residues long. Germline CDR1 KGHSH, CDR2 LQKENI. The CDR3 sequence: CASSPQGVDRTPNF. CDR3 in DNA: TGTGCCAGCTCACCACAGGGCGTGGACAGGACACCTAATTTC.

The chain recombines TRBV13 with TRBJ2-1; D gene uncertain. The CDR3 sequence is 18 residues long. Per germline, CDR1 PRHDT and CDR2 FYEKMQ (reference sequence). V gave up 1 base and J gave up 0 bases, with 16 bases separating them. CDR3 protein: CASSLALGTASSYNEQFF. The CDR3 coding sequence is TGTGCCAGCAGCTTAGCCCTTGGTACCGCGAGCTCCTACAATGAGCAGTTCTTC.

The chain carries TRBV30 and TRBJ2-7; TRBD2 matches 7 bases. The CDR3 contains 12 residues. The V and J ends lost 3 bases and 8 bases, in that order; junction bases with no gene match: 7. Looked up from germline, CDR1 is GTSNPN and CDR2 is SVGIG (reference sequence). The CDR3 loop is CAWSVGGVQQYF. The CDR3, as DNA: TGTGCCTGGAGCGTTGGGGGGGTCCAGCAGTACTTC.

V is TRBV12-5 and J is TRBJ1-5, with a tentative D call TRBD1 (5 bases). The V end lost 7 bases, the J end lost 2 bases, and 12 bases lay between the germline ends. CDR3 size: 14 residues. Germline V lookup: CDR1 LGHNT, CDR2 FRNRAP. The CDR3 DNA is TGTGCTAGTGCCATGGGGGGGGGCAATCAGCCCCAGCATTTT. Its protein is CASAMGGGNQPQHF.

The chain joins TRBV7-9 to TRBJ2-7, with a tentative D call TRBD2 (7 bases). Trimming removed 5 bases at V and 1 base at J, with 12 bases between. The length of the CDR3 is 14 residues. Germline V gene data show CDR1 as SEHNR and CDR2 as FQNEAQ (reference sequence). CDR3: CASSRGGDSYEQYF. The DNA of the CDR3 is TGTGCCAGCAGCAGGGGGGGGGATTCCTACGAGCAGTACTTC.

Written as DNA, the CDR3 is TGCGCCAGCAGCTTTGGGCAGGGAGGTTGGTATGGCTACACCTTC. Translating gives CASSFGQGGWYGYTF. This chain connects TRBV5-1 to TRBJ1-2; possibly TRBD1 for D (5 bases). Deletions cut 2 bases from V and 5 bases from J, with 16 bases between. The CDR3 is 15 residues long. The germline gives CDR1 SGHRS, CDR2 YFSETQ.

This clone was counted once. The rearrangement joins TRBV7-2 to TRBJ1-2, with a possible D match to TRBD1 (5 bases). The germline CDR1 and CDR2 sequences are SGHTA and FQGNSA. The CDR3 sequence is 17 residues long. Between the trimmed V and J ends, which lost 5 bases and 2 bases, there was a span of 21 bases. CDR3: CASSPRDLLRTNYGYTF. The DNA of the CDR3 is TGTGCCAGCAGCCCTCGGGACTTACTAAGAACCAACTATGGCTACACCTTC.

This clone has just a few counts. The rearrangement uses TRBV29-1 and TRBJ2-2, with 7 bases fitting TRBD1. Trimming at V came to 5 bases and at J to 0 bases, leaving 3 bases not matched to a gene. The length of the CDR3 is 14 residues. Germline assignment: CDR1 SQVTM and CDR2 ANQGSEA. This CDR3 reads CSVLDRPNTGELFF. The CDR3 DNA reads TGCAGCGTTCTGGACAGGCCGAACACCGGGGAGCTGTTTTTT.

The J gene is TRBJ2-7, the V gene TRBV14; D call uncertain. V was clipped by 0 bases and J by 6 bases, with 12 bases between them. The CDR3 spans 14 residues. Per germline, CDR1 SGHDN and CDR2 FVKESK. The CDR3 here is CASSQDDMTAEQYF. For the CDR3, the DNA is TGTGCCAGCAGCCAAGACGACATGACGGCCGAGCAGTACTTC.

The rearrangement uses TRBV7-9 and TRBJ2-2, with TRBD2 as a possible D gene (5 bases). Trimming shortened V by 5 bases and J by 5 bases, and 15 bases separated the two germline ends. From germline, CDR1 is SEHNR and CDR2 FQNEAQ (reference sequence). This CDR3 is built from 15 residues. CDR3 sequence: CASSPTSARTGELFF. CDR3 DNA sequence: TGTGCCAGCAGCCCCACTAGTGCTAGGACCGGGGAGCTGTTTTTT.

The chain is built from TRBV10-3 and TRBJ2-5; TRBD2 aligns across 12 bases. With the DNA end fitting TRBJ2-7 better, the J assignment may be wrong. This CDR3 has 15 residues. Germline lookup yields CDR1 ENHRY and CDR2 SYGVKD. CDR3 in DNA: TGTGCCATCTCAACTAGCGGGAGGAAAGGGTACGAGCAGTACTTC. It is translated as CAISTSGRKGYEQYF.

The chain couples TRBV7-2 to TRBJ1-3, with a tentative D call TRBD1 (5 bases). Trimming cost V 0 bases and J 3 bases, with 15 bases left between them. CDR1 SGHTA and CDR2 FQGNSA come from the germline V gene. The CDR3 spans 17 residues. CDR3 residues: CASSLALTGSVGNTIYF. CDR3 nucleotide sequence: TGTGCCAGCAGCTTAGCGCTAACAGGAAGTGTTGGAAACACCATATATTTT.

The rearrangement links TRBV2 to TRBJ2-5; 9 nucleotides match TRBD2. CDR1 and CDR2 (germline): SNHLY, FYNNEI. Trimming took 6 bases from V and 5 from J; bases not matched to a gene: 7. The CDR3 has 14 residues. CDR3: CASRVAGGWETQYF. The CDR3 nucleotides are TGTGCCAGCAGAGTTGCGGGAGGGTGGGAGACCCAGTACTTC.

The chain combines TRBV18 with TRBJ2-7; weak D call: TRBD2 (6 bases). Germline loops: CDR1 KGHSH, CDR2 LQKENI. V lost 4 bases and J 6 bases, leaving 16 bases between the germline ends. The CDR3 consists of 14 residues. The CDR3 coding sequence is TGTGCCAGCTCACTAACCGGGCCGGAGGGCGAGCAGTACTTC. As protein: CASSLTGPEGEQYF.

The V gene is TRBV7-3, the J gene TRBJ2-3; D unresolved. Germline CDR1 reads SGHTA; CDR2 reads FQGTGA. V lost 4 bases to trimming and J lost 2 bases, with 7 bases between them. The CDR3 totals 13 residues. The CDR3 is CASSSEVTDTQYF. The CDR3 DNA reads TGTGCCAGCAGCTCAGAGGTCACAGATACGCAGTATTTT. Using reference TRBV7-3 and TRBJ2-3 for the parts outside the CDR3, the full variable domain is GAGVSQTPSNKVTEKGKYVELRCDPISGHTALYWYRQSLGQGPEFLIYFQGTGAADDSGLPNDRFFAVRPEGSVSTLKIQRTERGDSAVYLCASSSEVTDTQYFGPGTRLTVL.

The V gene is TRBV2, the J gene TRBJ1-1; maybe TRBD1 (6 bases). CDR3 length: 14 residues. Trimming shortened V by 2 bases and J by 0 bases, and 7 bases separated the two germline ends. Germline-derived CDR1 and CDR2 are SNHLY and FYNNEI. The CDR3 DNA follows: TGTGCCAGCAGTGAAACAGGGTTGAACACTGAAGCTTTCTTT. Amino acids: CASSETGLNTEAFF.

Only a few counts were recorded for this clone. CDR3 loop: CASLRGGSDGYEQYF. As DNA, the CDR3 is TGTGCCAGCCTTAGAGGGGGATCGGACGGATACGAGCAGTACTTC. This chain connects TRBV6-6 to TRBJ2-7, with D possibly matching TRBD1 (6 bases). The germline V and J ends were trimmed by 8 bases and 4 bases, with 21 bases remaining between them. The CDR3 consists of 15 residues. From germline, CDR1 is MNHNY and CDR2 SVGAGI (reference sequence).

CDR3 region: CATSTLRGRDWDTQYF. CDR3 in DNA: TGTGCCACCAGCACACTCCGCGGGCGGGATTGGGATACGCAGTATTTT. The genes are TRBV15 and TRBJ2-3; D possibly corresponds to TRBD2 (6 bases). CDR1 is LNHNV and CDR2 is YYDKDF in the germline V gene (reference sequence). The CDR3 length is 16 residues. The V and J ends lost 4 bases and 6 bases respectively, with 20 bases between them.

The chain recombines TRBV12-5 with TRBJ2-3; TRBD1 aligns across 9 bases. CDR3 size: 16 residues. Germline-derived CDR1 and CDR2 are LGHNT and FRNRAP. V lost 5 bases to trimming and J lost 4 bases; unmatched junction nucleotides: 10. CDR3 DNA sequence: TGTGCTAGTGGTCCTCCTCCGGGACAGGGCCCAGATACGCAGTATTTT. Its translation: CASGPPPGQGPDTQYF.

The chain uses TRBV11-3 and TRBJ1-1; 7 bases are shared with TRBD1. The V and J ends lost 5 bases and 3 bases, in that order; junction bases with no gene match: 9. CDR3 length equals 15 residues. Germline V gene lookup returns CDR1 SGHNT and CDR2 YENEEA. The CDR3 loop is CASSPTGKFYTEAFF. Written as DNA, the CDR3 is TGTGCCAGCAGCCCGACAGGGAAGTTTTACACTGAAGCTTTCTTT.

This chain connects TRBV6-1 to TRBJ1-5; D possibly corresponds to TRBD1 (6 bases). CDR1 is MNHNS and CDR2 is SASEGT in the germline V gene. The CDR3 totals 14 residues. Between the trimmed V and J ends, which lost 9 bases and 8 bases, there was a span of 20 bases. The DNA of the CDR3 is TGTGCCAGTGTTCTACAGGGAATTGGTGAGCCCCAGCATTTT. As protein: CASVLQGIGEPQHF.

The J gene is TRBJ2-7, the V gene TRBV6-1; 11 bases match TRBD1. CDR3 length: 14 residues. Germline assignment: CDR1 MNHNS and CDR2 SASEGT. V shed 3 bases, J shed 5 bases, and the junction held 3 bases outside the gene matches. The CDR3 bases are TGTGCCAGCAGTGATAGGACAGGGGGCGACGAGCAGTACTTC. This gives the protein CASSDRTGGDEQYF.

As regards this clone: An end of the junction differs from the germline gene, which may be a read error. The gene calls are TRBV9 and TRBJ1-2; 9 positions agree with TRBD1. Germline-derived CDR1 and CDR2 are SGDLS and YYNGEE. The CDR3 loop spans 13 amino acids. CDR3 protein: CGSSVDRGDGYTF. Here the CDR3 DNA reads TGTGGCAGCAGCGTAGACAGGGGGGATGGCTACACCTTC. Combining the CDR3 with reference TRBV9 and TRBJ1-2 gives the whole variable domain DSGVTQTPKHLITATGQRVTLRCSPRSGDLSVYWYQQSLDQGLQFLIQYYNGEERAKGNILERFSAQQFPDLHSELNLSSLELGDSALYFCGSSVDRGDGYTFGSGTRLTVV.

This CDR3 is CASSFTANTGELFF. DNA for the CDR3: TGTGCCAGCAGCTTTACAGCGAACACCGGGGAGCTGTTTTTT. The chain combines TRBV11-2 with TRBJ2-2, with D unclear. V dropped 3 bases and J dropped 0 bases, with 5 bases sitting between them. CDR1 is SGHAT and CDR2 is FQNNGV in the germline V gene. The CDR3 extends over 14 amino acids.

V is TRBV30 and J is TRBJ1-3; D is undetermined. Trimming stripped 0 bases from V and 3 bases from J, with 12 bases between. In germline, CDR1 is GTSNPN, CDR2 SVGIG (reference sequence). CDR3 length equals 15 residues. The CDR3 sequence is CAWSVLGGLGNTIYF. The CDR3 DNA reads as TGTGCCTGGAGTGTACTAGGAGGGCTTGGAAACACCATATATTTT.

DNA of the CDR3: TGTGCCAGCAGCCGGACAGGGTCTGGTCAGCCCCAGCATTTT. Residues: CASSRTGSGQPQHF. The rearrangement links TRBV25-1 to TRBJ1-5; TRBD1 aligns across 8 bases. The V gene end was trimmed by 6 bases and the J gene end by 6 bases; junction bases not matched to a gene: 7. Germline values: CDR1 MGHDK, CDR2 SYGVNS. CDR3 length: 14 amino acids.

The CDR3 DNA reads as TGTGCCAGCAGCTTACTCGTCGGTGAGATTACGCAGTATTTT. This gives the protein CASSLLVGEITQYF. The chain links TRBV13 to TRBJ2-3; D gene uncertain. Trimming took off 2 bases at V and 8 bases at J, with 14 bases between the two ends. The germline CDR1 and CDR2 sequences are PRHDT and FYEKMQ (reference sequence). This CDR3 spans 14 amino acids.

This sequence joins TRBV4-2 and TRBJ1-1, with a weak D call TRBD1 (6 bases). The CDR3 covers 14 residues. CDR1 and CDR2 from the germline V gene are LGHNA and YNFKEQ. The V end lost 9 bases, the J end lost 3 bases, and 17 bases lay between the germline ends. CDR3 in amino acids: CAREKTGKDTEAFF. For the CDR3, the DNA is TGTGCCAGAGAAAAAACAGGGAAGGACACTGAAGCTTTCTTT.